This entry lists 13 T cell receptor beta chains sequenced from one sample in a study of T cells in women clearing cervical HPV infection. Profiling relied on immunoSEQ multiplex PCR, and the TCRdb table lists in-frame clones only, not all of them. Its table lists about 30,000 clones. The sample consisted of blood buffy coat. The receptors originated from a woman aged 18 to 75 with a cervical HPV16 infection that either progressed to CIN3+ or cleared (not recorded which).

Comments on this clone: The read halts 3 residues ahead of the CDR3 end, with the missing end drawn from the germline J gene. The genes are TRBV6-2 or TRBV6-3 and TRBJ1-2, with D possibly being TRBD1 (6 bases). CDR3 length: 12 residues. CDR1 is MNHEY, CDR2 SVGEGT, per germline. The V gene lost 7 bases and the J gene lost 5 bases, with 11 bases spanning the gap. The CDR3 DNA, read in part, is TGTGCCAGCACCAAGGGGGGGTATGGC. Translating it yields CASTKGGYG. The full CDR3 is CASTKGGYGYTF.

Comment on this clone: The observed sequence ends 3 residues before the CDR3 terminus, with the missing tail filled in from the germline J gene. The chain carries TRBV7-3 and TRBJ2-5; D gene ambiguous. V shed 1 base and J shed 5 bases, with 11 bases lying between them. Germline-derived CDR1 and CDR2 are SGHTA and FQGTGA. The CDR3 covers 14 residues. The CDR3 bases that were read are TGTGCCAGCAGCTTAAACCCAGCCGGGGAGACC. Protein sequence: CASSLNPAGET. The entire CDR3 sequence reads CASSLNPAGETQYF.

Worth noting for this clone: The read falls 3 residues short of the CDR3 end, and the missing part is taken from the germline J gene. The chain employs TRBV6-1 and TRBJ2-3; D is perhaps TRBD1 (6 bases). There are 13 residues in the CDR3. The germline V gene encodes CDR1 MNHNS and CDR2 SASEGT. Incomplete CDR3 DNA: TGTGCCAGCAGTGGACAGGAGAATCAGCCG. Amino acids: CASSGQENQP. The full CDR3 sequence reads CASSGQENQPQYF.

The CDR3 region is CASSVDGRAGNTIYF. Partial CDR3 DNA: TGTGCCAGCAGCGTAGATGGCAGGGCTGGAAACACC. This sequence joins TRBV9 and TRBJ1-3; weak D call: TRBD1 (5 bases). The CDR3 extends 3 residues past the end of the read, so its final part is completed from the germline J gene. V lost 0 bases, J lost 2 bases, and 9 bases lay in between. Germline V gene data show CDR1 as SGDLS and CDR2 as YYNGEE. The CDR3 totals 15 residues.

Comments on this clone: The read ends 3 residues before the CDR3 terminus; that terminus is restored from the germline J gene. V and J are TRBV2 and TRBJ2-2; D assignment may be TRBD1 or TRBD2 (5 bases each). Germline loops: CDR1 SNHLY, CDR2 FYNNEI. The CDR3 runs to 16 residues. The DNA read from the CDR3 is TGTGCCAGCAGTCCGAGGGCAGGGCGAGAAAATTCACCG. Protein product: CASSPRAGRENSP. The whole CDR3 protein reads CASSPRAGRENSPLFF.

About this clone itself: Read data end 3 residues before the CDR3 end; the end is taken from the germline J gene. The chain couples TRBV29-1 to TRBJ2-7; no definite D call. This CDR3 has 13 residues. Germline V gene sequence: CDR1 SQVTM, CDR2 ANQGSEA. The germline V and J ends were trimmed by 7 bases and 3 bases, with 16 bases remaining between them. CDR3 bases read: TGCAGCGCTTCCCAAAAACGAGGCTACGAG. This gives the protein CSASQKRGYE. The CDR3, in full, reads CSASQKRGYEQYF.

A word on this clone: The read ends 3 residues before the CDR3 terminus; that terminus is restored from the germline J gene. This chain joins TRBV20-1 and TRBJ2-3; no clear D gene. V gave up 5 bases and J gave up 2 bases, with 14 bases separating them. Germline CDR1 reads DFQATT; CDR2 reads SNEGSKA (reference sequence). The CDR3 is made up of 14 amino acids. The sequenced part of the CDR3 DNA is TGCAGTGCTGTACTGAACCTCCTCACAGATACG. Translating it yields CSAVLNLLTDT. From start to end, the CDR3 is CSAVLNLLTDTQYF.

Turning to this clone: The read ends 3 residues before the CDR3 terminus; that terminus is restored from the germline J gene. The chain employs TRBV7-8 and TRBJ2-5, with 11 bases identical to TRBD2. Germline-derived CDR1 and CDR2 are SGHVS and FQNEAQ. The CDR3 has 17 amino acids. The ends lost 2 bases at V and 5 bases at J; junction bases unmatched: 10. CDR3 region: CASSLIILAGVGETQYF. CDR3 DNA, as far as it was read: TGTGCCAGCAGCTTAATCATACTAGCGGGAGTGGGTGAGACC.

Note on this clone: The read is 3 residues too short to cover the CDR3 end, so that end is filled in from the germline J gene. This chain connects TRBV20-1 to TRBJ1-1, with D possibly matching TRBD1 (5 bases). Germline lookup yields CDR1 DFQATT and CDR2 SNEGSKA (reference sequence). The CDR3 loop spans 14 amino acids. Trimming left V 2 bases short and J 3 bases short, with 13 bases between. CDR3: CSARQGLWDTEAFF. The sequenced CDR3 bases are TGCAGTGCTAGACAGGGCTTATGGGACACTGAA.

Of note for this clone: Read sequence stops 3 residues before the CDR3 end, and the germline J gene provides the missing end. The chain uses TRBV10-3 and TRBJ2-7, with 9 nucleotides matching TRBD2. Per the germline V gene, CDR1 is ENHRY and CDR2 is SYGVKD. After removal of 3 bases from V and 5 bases from J, the junction contained 8 bases not matched to a gene. The CDR3 runs to 15 residues. The CDR3 is CAISEVRLAGNEQYF. The CDR3 bases that were read are TGTGCCATCAGTGAAGTTAGGCTAGCGGGAAACGAG.

A word on this clone: Coverage ceases 3 residues before the CDR3 finishes, and the germline J gene fills in the end. This chain connects TRBV20-1 to TRBJ2-3; 7 nucleotides align to TRBD2. Per the germline V gene, CDR1 is DFQATT and CDR2 is SNEGSKA (reference sequence). The CDR3 loop spans 13 amino acids. The CDR3: CSASQGGLETQYF. CDR3 bases read: TGCAGTGCTAGCCAGGGAGGGTTGGAGACG.

With respect to this clone: The CDR3 goes on 3 residues after the read ends, and that part is filled in from the germline J gene. This chain joins TRBV2 and TRBJ2-5; the D gene is possibly TRBD2 (5 bases). The ends were cut back, 7 bases at V and 1 base at J, with 10 bases in the middle. There are 13 residues in the CDR3. Germline values: CDR1 SNHLY, CDR2 FYNNEI. CDR3 bases read: TGTGCCAGCAATGGACTCAGCCAAGAGACC. Protein product: CASNGLSQET. The full-length CDR3 reads as CASNGLSQETQYF.

A remark on this clone: Read data end 3 residues before the CDR3 end; the end is taken from the germline J gene. The chain employs TRBV6-1 and TRBJ2-3, with 8 bases matching TRBD1. The CDR3 has 15 amino acids. The trim removed 3 bases at V and 3 bases at J, leaving 5 bases unmatched. The germline V gene has CDR1 MNHNS and CDR2 SASEGT. Incomplete CDR3 DNA: TGTGCCAGCAGTGAGTACAGGGGGTCAACAGATACG. It specifies CASSEYRGSTDT. The full CDR3 sequence reads CASSEYRGSTDTQYF.